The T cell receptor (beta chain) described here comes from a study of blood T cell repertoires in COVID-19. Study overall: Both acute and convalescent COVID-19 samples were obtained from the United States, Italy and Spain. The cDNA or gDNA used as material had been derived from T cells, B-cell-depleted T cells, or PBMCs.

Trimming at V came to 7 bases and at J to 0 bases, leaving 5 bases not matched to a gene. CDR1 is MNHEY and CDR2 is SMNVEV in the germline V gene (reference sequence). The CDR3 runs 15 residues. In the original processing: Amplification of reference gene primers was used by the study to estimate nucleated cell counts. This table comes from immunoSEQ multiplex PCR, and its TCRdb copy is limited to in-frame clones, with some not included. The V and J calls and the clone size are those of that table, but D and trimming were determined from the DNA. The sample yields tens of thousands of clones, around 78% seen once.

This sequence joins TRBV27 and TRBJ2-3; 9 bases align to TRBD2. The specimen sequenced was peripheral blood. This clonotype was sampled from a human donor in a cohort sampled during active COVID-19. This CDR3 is CASTETSGSTDTQYF. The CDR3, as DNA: TGTGCCAGCACCGAGACTAGCGGTAGCACAGATACGCAGTATTTT.